This T cell receptor beta chain was observed in a study of T-cell reconstitution after alpha-beta-depleted transplantation in children. There are 15 residues in the CDR3. Trimming stripped 0 bases from V and 10 bases from J, with 18 bases between. Germline CDR1 is MNHEY and CDR2 is SVGAGI. A TCRbeta library incorporating unique molecular identifiers was prepared. TCRdb re-called the PCR reads through MiXCR, storing one row per CDR3 protein. The table records about 600,000 distinct CDR3 sequences, more than 9% of them present only once. This clonotype has a handful of counts. The chain couples TRBV6-5 to TRBJ1-1, with D uncertain. This receptor was obtained from a human donor who donated a stem cell graft to a child with acute myeloid leukemia. Source: PBMCs from the stem cell graft donor, taken from the stem cell graft. This CDR3 reads CASSYSSSGPAGAFF. The CDR3 DNA sequence: TGTGCCAGCAGTTACTCGAGCTCAGGCCCTGCGGGAGCTTTCTTT.